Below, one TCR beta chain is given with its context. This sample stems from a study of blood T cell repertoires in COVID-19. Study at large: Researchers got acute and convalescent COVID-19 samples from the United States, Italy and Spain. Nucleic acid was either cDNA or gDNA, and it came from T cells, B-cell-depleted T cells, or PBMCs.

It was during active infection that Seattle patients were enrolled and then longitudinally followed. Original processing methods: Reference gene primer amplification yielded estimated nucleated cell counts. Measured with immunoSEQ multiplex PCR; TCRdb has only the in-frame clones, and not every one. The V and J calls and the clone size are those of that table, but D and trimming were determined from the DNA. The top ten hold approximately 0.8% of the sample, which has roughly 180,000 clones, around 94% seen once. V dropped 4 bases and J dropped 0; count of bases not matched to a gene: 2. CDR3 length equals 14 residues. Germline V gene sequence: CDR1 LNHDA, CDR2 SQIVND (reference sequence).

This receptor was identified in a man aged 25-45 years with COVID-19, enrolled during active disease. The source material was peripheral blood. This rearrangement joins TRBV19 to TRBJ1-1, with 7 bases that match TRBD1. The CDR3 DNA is TGTGCCAGTAGTAGAGGACAGGTGAACACTGAAGCTTTCTTT. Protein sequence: CASSRGQVNTEAFF.